These T cell receptor beta chains were read from a single sample in a study of cytomegalovirus exposure and HLA in healthy donors. Data came from immunoSEQ multiplex PCR; TCRdb stores just in-frame clones and leaves some out. The profile covers some 200,000 clones, with more than 65% appearing a single time and roughly 13% taken by the ten largest. What was sequenced was PBMCs. The origin of the receptors is a woman aged 30 to 39 in good health and CMV-seropositive. Both conserved end residues are part of each CDR3. Each record gives: J gene, clone size, V gene, D gene, CDR3 length, CDR3 protein, CDR3 DNA. D genes are given only for firm matches. Clone sizes are given selectively: once, few, many, or a class where the clone is expanded.

TRBJ2-3 | . | TRBV10-1 | . | 15 | CASSTGTLSTDTQYF | TGCGCCAGCAGTACCGGGACACTTAGCACAGATACGCAGTATTTT
TRBJ2-1 | . | TRBV6-1 | . | 15 | CASRIIRTSQNEQFF | TGTGCCAGCAGAATAATTCGGACTTCACAAAATGAGCAGTTCTTC
TRBJ1-2 | . | TRBV4-2 | . | 16 | CASSQDFPQGGYGYTF | TGTGCCAGCAGTCAAGATTTCCCGCAGGGTGGCTATGGCTACACCTTC
TRBJ1-2 | . | TRBV30 | . | 13 | CAWSPMAGRGYTF | TGTGCCTGGAGTCCCATGGCAGGGCGAGGCTACACCTTC
TRBJ1-1 | once | TRBV4-1 | . | 13 | CASSLRGITEAFF | TGCGCCAGCAGCCTAAGGGGAATAACTGAAGCTTTCTTT
TRBJ2-1 | . | TRBV5-6 | . | 11 | CASSLASEQFF | TGTGCCAGCAGCTTGGCCAGTGAGCAGTTCTTC
TRBJ1-2 | . | TRBV27 | . | 15 | CASSLLRGDPYGYTF | TGTGCCAGCAGTTTACTCAGGGGTGACCCCTATGGCTACACCTTC
TRBJ2-7 | . | TRBV5-4 | . | 11 | CASSGGADQYF | TGTGCCAGCAGCGGAGGGGCCGATCAGTACTTC
TRBJ2-7 | few | TRBV6-5 | TRBD1 | 14 | CASSYADRSYEQYF | TGTGCCAGCAGTTACGCGGACAGGTCCTACGAGCAGTACTTC
TRBJ1-2 | . | TRBV9 | . | 14 | CASSVESSNYGYTF | TGTGCCAGCAGCGTAGAATCCAGTAACTATGGCTACACCTTC
TRBJ1-5 | . | TRBV5-1 | . | 15 | CASSLASEIGQPQHF | TGCGCCAGCAGCTTGGCCTCAGAAATCGGGCAGCCCCAGCATTTT
TRBJ2-7 | . | TRBV7-9 | . | 12 | CASSLEAVEQYF | TGTGCCAGCAGCTTAGAAGCGGTTGAGCAGTACTTC
TRBJ2-7 | few | TRBV5-1 | TRBD2 | 16 | CASRLVVGGQKYEQYF | TGCGCCAGCAGACTCGTGGTGGGAGGGCAAAAATACGAGCAGTACTTC
TRBJ2-7 | . | TRBV5-1 | TRBD2 | 15 | CASSRKLAGETEQYF | TGCGCCAGCAGCAGGAAACTAGCGGGAGAGACCGAGCAGTACTTC
TRBJ1-4 | . | TRBV15 | . | 14 | CATSMRLTNEKLFF | TGTGCCACCAGCATGCGTTTAACTAATGAAAAACTGTTTTTT
TRBJ2-2 | once | TRBV6-1 | TRBD2 | 15 | CASNQMGGEKRELFF | TGTGCCAGCAATCAAATGGGGGGGGAAAAACGGGAGCTGTTTTTT
TRBJ2-2 | . | TRBV2 | TRBD2 | 15 | CASNPLAGESGELFF | TGTGCCAGCAATCCCCTAGCGGGAGAGTCCGGGGAGCTGTTTTTT
TRBJ2-2 | . | TRBV9 | . | 13 | CASSVVAAGELFF | TGTGCCAGCAGCGTAGTAGCGGCCGGGGAGCTGTTTTTT
TRBJ1-4 | . | TRBV7-9 | TRBD1 | 16 | CASRPGQGAFREKLFF | TGTGCCAGCAGGCCGGGACAGGGGGCTTTCCGTGAAAAACTGTTTTTT